This T cell receptor beta chain was observed in a study of naive and memory T cell subsets. V gave up 5 bases and J gave up 3 bases, with 8 bases separating them. The germline gives CDR1 LNHDA, CDR2 SQIVND (reference sequence). This CDR3 is built from 13 residues. Blood and skin TCR RNA was reverse transcribed with alpha and beta constant primers. Amplification of ligated cDNA took four PCR rounds with SP2 and nested alpha and beta constant primers. A single record per CDR3 protein comes from TCRdb applying MiXCR to the 5' RACE reads. The sample contains approximately 22,000 distinct CDR3 sequences, around 3.9% of which appear only once. General study results and limits: This RNA-based method may be sensitive to activation-related transcript changes.

Adult healthy volunteers gave 2.5 ml peripheral blood for whole-blood RNA. The library had UMIs added by 3' ligation of an oligonucleotide to TCR cDNA. Cells were not sorted; total RNA input targeted roughly 1 to 1000 ng. This clonotype occurred a few times. Its antigen is currently unknown. J is TRBJ1-5 and V is TRBV19; D is possibly TRBD1 (6 bases). This sequence was found in a male donor in good health. Here the CDR3 DNA reads TGTGCCAGTAGTGGACAGATCAATCAGCCCCAGCATTTT. Its translation: CASSGQINQPQHF.